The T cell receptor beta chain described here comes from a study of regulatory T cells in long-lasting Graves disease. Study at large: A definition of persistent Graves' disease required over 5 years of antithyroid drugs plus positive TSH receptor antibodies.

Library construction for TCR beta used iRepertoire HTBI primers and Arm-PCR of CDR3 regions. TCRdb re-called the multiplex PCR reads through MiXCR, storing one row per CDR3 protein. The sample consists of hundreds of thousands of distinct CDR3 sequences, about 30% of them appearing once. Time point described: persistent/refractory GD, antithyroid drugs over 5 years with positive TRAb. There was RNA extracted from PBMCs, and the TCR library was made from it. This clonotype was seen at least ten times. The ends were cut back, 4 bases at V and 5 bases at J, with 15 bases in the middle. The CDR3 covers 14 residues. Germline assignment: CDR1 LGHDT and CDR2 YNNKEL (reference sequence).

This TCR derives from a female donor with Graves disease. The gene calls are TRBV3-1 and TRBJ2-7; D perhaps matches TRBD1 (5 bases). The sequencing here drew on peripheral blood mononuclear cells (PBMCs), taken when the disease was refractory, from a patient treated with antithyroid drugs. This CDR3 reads CASSPRGSGNEQYF. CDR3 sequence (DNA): TGTGCCAGCAGCCCCCGAGGATCAGGGAACGAGCAGTACTTC.